Presented here are 23 T cell receptor beta chains from one specimen sequenced in a study of type 1 and type 2 diabetes patients listed by TCRdb under 2016. Sequencer: Illumina MiSeq. Genomic DNA from sorted T cell subsets served as template for TCRbeta CDR3 amplification. The TCRbeta CDR3 region was amplified by multiplex PCR using 30 forward and 13 reverse primers. The public reads were reanalyzed by TCRdb: fastp trimming at Q25, MiXCR alignment, in-frame beta chains only. Duplicate CDR3 protein sequences are folded into a single record with the most common DNA and genes. The sample records fewer than 300,000 distinct CDR3 sequences, more than 40% of which are singletons. Together, the top ten hold roughly an eighth of the sample. The sequenced sample was peripheral blood mononuclear cells (PBMCs). These receptors were obtained from a man aged 18 to 29 with type 2 diabetes.

The sample holds a few counts of this clonotype. The CDR3 region is CASSLYAGGIRYTGELFF. The CDR3 DNA is TGTGCCAGCAGCCTATACGCGGGAGGGATTCGTTACACCGGGGAGCTGTTTTTT. This sequence joins TRBV7-8 and TRBJ2-2; TRBD2 agrees at 9 bases. V shed 5 bases and J 3 bases; nucleotides not matched to a gene: 13. There are 18 residues in the CDR3. Germline loops: CDR1 SGHVS, CDR2 FQNEAQ. Together with reference TRBV7-8 and TRBJ2-2, the CDR3 gives the full variable domain: GAGVSQSPRYKVAKRGQDVALRCDPISGHVSLFWYQQALGQGPEFLTYFQNEAQLDKSGLPSDRFFAERPEGSVSTLKIQRTQQEDSAVYLCASSLYAGGIRYTGELFFGEGSRLTVL.

There are a few counts of this clonotype. The chain links TRBV27 to TRBJ2-7; possibly TRBD1 for D (6 bases). The V end lost 3 bases, the J end lost 0 bases, and 12 bases lay between the germline ends. Germline CDR1 reads MNHEY; CDR2 reads SMNVEV (reference sequence). The CDR3 loop spans 15 amino acids. Here the CDR3 DNA reads TGTGCCAGCAGTTTGGGGACACCCTCCTCCTACGAGCAGTACTTC. Residues: CASSLGTPSSYEQYF.

The chain combines TRBV15 with TRBJ1-2; 7 nucleotides agree with TRBD1. The germline V gene has CDR1 LNHNV and CDR2 YYDKDF (reference sequence). The CDR3 totals 14 residues. The trim removed 5 bases at V and 3 bases at J, leaving 6 bases unmatched. CDR3 in amino acids: CATSGGGTDYGYTF. The CDR3 region has the DNA TGTGCCACCAGCGGAGGCGGGACAGACTATGGCTACACCTTC.

The rearrangement links TRBV29-1 to TRBJ2-7; 7 bases map to TRBD2. V dropped 3 bases and J dropped 7; count of bases not matched to a gene: 9. The germline CDR1 and CDR2 sequences are SQVTM and ANQGSEA. The CDR3 has 13 residues. CDR3 amino acids: CSVDSRGGQEQYF. The CDR3 nucleotides are TGCAGCGTTGATTCGAGGGGAGGGCAAGAGCAGTACTTC.

This chain connects TRBV20-1 to TRBJ2-7; D remains ambiguous. The length of the CDR3 is 14 residues. Trimming removed 7 bases at V and 4 bases at J, with 20 bases between. Germline-derived CDR1 and CDR2 are DFQATT and SNEGSKA (reference sequence). The CDR3 nucleotides are TGCAGTGGAGCGAGCGATTTATCTGGATACGAGCAGTACTTC. Translation gives CSGASDLSGYEQYF.

The sample holds a few counts of this clonotype. The genes are TRBV10-2 and TRBJ1-5; D gene uncertain. Deletions cut 3 bases from V and 3 bases from J, with 9 bases between. The length of the CDR3 is 14 residues. Germline V gene lookup returns CDR1 WSHSY and CDR2 SAAADI. CDR3 sequence: CASSDWSYNQPQHF. CDR3 nucleotides: TGCGCCAGCAGTGATTGGTCCTACAATCAGCCCCAGCATTTT.

The chain carries TRBV2 and TRBJ2-5, with TRBD2 identical over 7 bases. Germline V lookup: CDR1 SNHLY, CDR2 FYNNEI. This CDR3 region has 19 residues. V lost 3 bases, J lost 2 bases, and 18 bases stayed unmatched. CDR3 sequence (DNA): TGTGCCAGCAGTGACCCGGGAGGTCTTGGGGGGACGCGACAAGAGACCCAGTACTTC. Its translation is CASSDPGGLGGTRQETQYF.

The count of this clonotype is one. The chain joins TRBV6-1 to TRBJ1-2; D might be TRBD1 (5 bases). From germline, CDR1 is MNHNS and CDR2 SASEGT. The CDR3 has 16 amino acids. V was trimmed by 0 bases and J by 2 bases, leaving 13 bases between them. CDR3 DNA: TGTGCCAGCAGTGAAGCCCCCTTTTCAGGGAACTATGGCTACACCTTC. It encodes CASSEAPFSGNYGYTF.

This clonotype was seen more than once but under ten times. Compared with germline, one end of the junction differs, possibly owing to a read error. The J gene is TRBJ2-3, the V gene TRBV10-3; D call uncertain. Germline values: CDR1 ENHRY, CDR2 SYGVKD. CDR3 length: 14 amino acids. CDR3 in DNA: TGTGCCATCAATGAGGCCCAAAACACAGATACGCAGTATTTT. This encodes CAINEAQNTDTQYF.

The CDR3 region is CASSSRAESSYNEQFF. The CDR3 coding sequence is TGTGCCAGCAGCTCTCGGGCGGAAAGCTCCTACAATGAGCAGTTCTTC. The chain links TRBV7-8 to TRBJ2-1; D is ambiguous. Germline CDR1 SGHVS, CDR2 FQNEAQ. V lost 4 bases and J 0 bases, leaving 13 bases between the germline ends. The CDR3 has 16 amino acids. Combining the CDR3 with reference TRBV7-8 and TRBJ2-1 gives the whole variable domain GAGVSQSPRYKVAKRGQDVALRCDPISGHVSLFWYQQALGQGPEFLTYFQNEAQLDKSGLPSDRFFAERPEGSVSTLKIQRTQQEDSAVYLCASSSRAESSYNEQFFGPGTRLTVL.

This clonotype showed up just a few times. The chain uses TRBV12-3 or TRBV12-4 and TRBJ1-2, with 11 bases identical to TRBD1. The CDR3 is 15 amino acids. Losses at the gene ends were 3 bases for V and 7 bases for J; bases not matched to a gene: 7. The CDR3 DNA reads as TGTGCCAGCAGTTTGCGCCCGGACAGGGGGCCTGGCTACACCTTC. Its translation: CASSLRPDRGPGYTF.

This clonotype has more than one count but fewer than ten. The V call is TRBV2, the J call TRBJ2-1, with TRBD2 as a possible D gene (5 bases). CDR1 SNHLY and CDR2 FYNNEI come from the germline V gene. The CDR3 is 12 residues long. Trimming pared 5 bases from V and 9 bases from J, leaving 11 bases between. The CDR3 reads CASSRLGSEQFF. The CDR3 nucleotides read TGTGCCAGCAGTCGGCTGGGGAGTGAGCAGTTCTTC.

There are a few counts of this clonotype. This chain uses TRBV10-1 with TRBJ2-7; 9 bases are a match to TRBD1. The germline V gene encodes CDR1 WNHNN and CDR2 SYGVQD (reference sequence). V gave up 2 bases and J gave up 0 bases; unmatched junction bases: 14. CDR3 size: 19 residues. CDR3 DNA: TGCGCCAGCAGTGAGCCATTCCGGGACAGGGTCATGACCTCCTACGAGCAGTACTTC. Its translation is CASSEPFRDRVMTSYEQYF.

This rearrangement joins TRBV12-3 or TRBV12-4 to TRBJ1-1, with 8 bases matching TRBD1. This CDR3 is 14 amino acids long. The V gene end was trimmed by 5 bases and the J gene end by 5 bases; junction bases not matched to a gene: 7. In DNA, the CDR3 is TGTGCCAGCAGTCCTAGGACAGGGATAACTGAAGCTTTCTTT. Its translation is CASSPRTGITEAFF.

V and J are TRBV6-2 or TRBV6-3 and TRBJ2-5, with D maybe TRBD2 (7 bases). CDR1 MNHEY and CDR2 SVGEGT come from the germline V gene. V was clipped by 6 bases and J by 5 bases, with 16 bases between them. The CDR3 covers 14 residues. This chain's CDR3 is CASSQQGGFETQYF. The CDR3 nucleotides are TGTGCCAGCAGCCAACAGGGAGGGTTCGAGACCCAGTACTTC.

J is TRBJ1-4 and V is TRBV4-1; D is unclear. CDR3 size: 18 residues. V lost 2 bases and J lost 3, with 19 bases in between. Germline V gene data show CDR1 as MGHRA and CDR2 as YSYEKL. In DNA, the CDR3 is TGCGCCAGCAGCCAAATGGTCTTTCGGCCAGAATCTAATGAAAAACTGTTTTTT. It is translated as CASSQMVFRPESNEKLFF.

The sample holds many counts of this clonotype. The CDR3 bases are TGTGCCTGGAGTAGTAGCGGTGTTGGGTACGAGCAGTACTTC. Translation gives CAWSSSGVGYEQYF. V gene TRBV30 combines with J gene TRBJ2-7; D is perhaps TRBD2 (6 bases). The CDR3 contains 14 residues. From germline, CDR1 is GTSNPN and CDR2 SVGIG (reference sequence). V was pared by 2 bases and J by 4 bases, with 15 bases between.

In its sample, this clonotype was seen a few times. The gene calls are TRBV4-1 and TRBJ1-2; no firm D call. Germline-derived CDR1 and CDR2 are MGHRA and YSYEKL. V lost 3 bases, J lost 7 bases, and 6 bases lay in between. This CDR3 has 11 amino acids. CDR3: CASSHSTGYTF. DNA of the CDR3: TGCGCCAGCAGCCATTCTACTGGCTACACCTTC.

The chain combines TRBV2 with TRBJ1-6; possibly TRBD1 for D (6 bases). The ends were cut back, 6 bases at V and 1 base at J, with 13 bases in the middle. Germline assignment: CDR1 SNHLY and CDR2 FYNNEI. The CDR3 spans 16 residues. CDR3 protein: CASSQGRGSYNSPLHF. DNA for the CDR3: TGTGCCAGCAGCCAGGGGAGGGGGTCCTATAATTCACCCCTCCACTTT.

This clonotype was seen a few times. V is TRBV4-1 and J is TRBJ1-6; D is unclear. The V and J ends lost 3 bases and 10 bases respectively, with 16 bases between them. The germline V gene encodes CDR1 MGHRA and CDR2 YSYEKL. The CDR3 is 15 amino acids. The DNA of the CDR3 is TGCGCCAGCAGCCAGGTTGTTTCTAGGACGTCACCCCTCCACTTT. This gives the protein CASSQVVSRTSPLHF.

This clonotype has just a few counts. The chain couples TRBV24-1 to TRBJ2-2; the D is unclear. V lost 1 base, J lost 13 bases, and 12 bases lay in between. CDR3 length equals 13 residues. In germline, CDR1 is KGHDR, CDR2 SFDVKD. For the CDR3, the DNA is TGTGCCACCAGTGATTTCGATGGGCGATGGCTGTTTTTT. Translated, it gives CATSDFDGRWLFF.

In DNA form, the CDR3 reads TGCAGCGCCTGGGACAGAAAAACTGAAGCTTTCTTT. Its translation: CSAWDRKTEAFF. The gene calls are TRBV29-1 and TRBJ1-1; 7 bases align to TRBD1. Germline CDR1 and CDR2: SQVTM and ANQGSEA. Germline trimming cut 7 bases from V and 5 bases from J; bases unmatched to any gene: 7. The CDR3 sequence is 12 residues long.

In this sample, this clonotype turned up many times. The chain couples TRBV10-3 to TRBJ2-3; weak D call: TRBD1 (5 bases). Germline V CDR1 and CDR2: ENHRY, SYGVKD. V lost 9 bases to trimming and J lost 6 bases, with 16 bases between them. The CDR3 extends over 13 amino acids. Written as DNA, the CDR3 is TGTGCCATGGCTTGGCAGGGAACGGATACGCAGTATTTT. Its protein product is CAMAWQGTDTQYF.